The present entry profiles one TCR beta chain with its context. Its antigen is still unknown. This record comes from a study of cytomegalovirus exposure and HLA in healthy donors. Study conclusions and caveats: Rare TCR sequences predominated, though certain public TCRs were found in many donors.

Libraries were prepared by immunoSEQ multiplex PCR; TCRdb keeps only in-frame clonotypes and omits some of them. The table has 300,000 to 400,000 clones, roughly 90% seen once. The germline V gene has CDR1 MDHEN and CDR2 SYDVKM. Trimming left V 6 bases short and J 1 base short, with 11 bases between. The CDR3 spans 14 residues. The source is a woman in her late teens or twenties in good health and CMV-seronegative. The sample consisted of PBMCs. The rearrangement joins TRBV28 to TRBJ2-3, with D maybe TRBD2 (5 bases). The CDR3 DNA reads as TGTGCCAGCAGCCGGAGCGGTCGCACAGATACGCAGTATTTT. Residues: CASSRSGRTDTQYF.